This T cell receptor (beta chain) appears in the sequencing data of a study of CD4 T cells in relation to SARS-CoV-2 and coronaviruses (dated by TCRdb to the early 2020s). Regarding the research as a whole: The ViraFEST assay cultured PBMCs with antigen for nine to eleven days, then sequenced TCR beta CDR3s to find antigen-specific clonal expansions. Among the approximately twelve convalescent patients, 8 males and 4 females were included, and two of the subjects were Hispanic. The Adaptive Biotechnologies TCR-sequencing kit was used to sequence samples from a few pre-COVID donors and the naive versus memory experiments, whereas other data were Illumina-based. The full convalescent cohort of over 10 patients had a median age of about 37 years, ranging from roughly 20 to 80 years. Patient-derived lymphoblastoid cell lines were used to map the HLA restriction of shared crossreactive spike epitopes. Memory CD4+ T cell crossreactivity between SARS-CoV-2 and common cold coronavirus spike proteins was assessed at the TCR clonotype level in the study. Expansion assays from other donors in the study were sequenced with a different, Illumina-based TCR-beta assay. The paper as a whole reports these results and caveats: Sequencing of naive versus memory cells indicated that the assay detects memory recall responses, not primary responses primed during culture. Pre-pandemic and post-infection samples were not both contributed by any donor, so tracing of the source of pre-existing responses was limited. Small numbers of patients and of tested TCRs were a limitation of the study. In roughly two thirds of donors, memory CD4+ clonotypes turned up that crossrecognized SARS-CoV-2 and at least one common cold coronavirus spike. Crossreactivity analysis was centred on spike protein, so crossreactivity against other viral proteins was not assessed. Compared with monoreactive clones, crossreactive clones had significantly weaker SARS-CoV-2-driven expansion, a result consistent with antigenic imprinting.

From cysteine to phenylalanine, the CDR3 is 17 amino acids long. The only DNA kept is the CDR3, 51 bases in frame from the first base. Cut back by 5 bases and 4 bases, the V and J ends lie 23 bases apart. Reading the germline V gene (reference sequence) gives CDR1 MNHNY and CDR2 SVGAGI. To separate naive from memory CD4+ T cells, cryopreserved PBMCs first underwent CD4 enrichment and then EasySep naive CD4+ T cell enrichment. Sorted naive or memory CD4+ T cells (roughly 9.5 x 10^4) were cultured 1:1 with T cell-depleted PBMCs and CEF peptides for over 9 days. Each peptide culture condition was generally run in triplicate replicate wells. PBMCs were isolated from leukapheresis product or whole blood by Ficoll-Paque PLUS gradient centrifugation. PBMCs were either cryopreserved at -140°C or used fresh in the expansion assay. The QIAamp Micro DNA Kit was used to extract genomic DNA from the CD4+ T cells.

DNA from CEF-cultured naive and memory CD4+ T cells underwent immunoSEQ TCR-beta sequencing at survey level. Under the source paper's analysis protocol: During preprocessing, nonproductive sequences were discarded, as were any CDR3s that did not begin with C, did not end with F or W, or were shorter than 7 amino acids. The MANAFEST web app was used to call antigen-specific clonotypes on the basis of expansion compared with the reference and with other culture wells. A clone counted as positive if significantly expanded in 2 of 3 replicate wells versus the reference culture at FDR below 0.05. Positive clones also required significant expansion versus all other tandem wells and an odds ratio above 5. Cultured and uncultured naive and memory CD4+ repertoires were searched for CDR3s previously identified as spike- and CEF-reactive. CDR3 homology was quantified as pairwise Levenshtein distance, calculated with the stringdist R package after three terminal residues were trimmed from each end. TCRdb mirrors the immuneACCESS table, restricted to in-frame sequences. Some clones are absent from its copies; in checked studies, under half trace to an unresolved V gene, and the reason for the others is unknown. That table supplies the V and J calls and clone size; D and trimming were determined from the DNA. The sample includes some 46,000 clones, with roughly 80% observed a single time. The ten largest clonotypes hold 1.4% to 1.5% of the sample.

This clone was observed once. It has no known antigen specificity. No base quality information exists; no much larger clone differs at one position. This sequence uses TRBV6-6 and TRBJ2-5; the D gene is perhaps TRBD2, on 6 matching bases. The specimen was naive CD4+ T cells from PBMCs, cultured in vitro. The cell subset or site label for this specimen denotes: naive CD4+ T cells isolated by negative enrichment. This receptor was taken from an adult with COVID-19. The CDR3 protein sequence reads: CASSPHRRGVGRETQYF. The bases are TGTGCCAGCAGTCCCCACCGTCGCGGGGTCGGGCGAGAGACCCAGTACTTC.